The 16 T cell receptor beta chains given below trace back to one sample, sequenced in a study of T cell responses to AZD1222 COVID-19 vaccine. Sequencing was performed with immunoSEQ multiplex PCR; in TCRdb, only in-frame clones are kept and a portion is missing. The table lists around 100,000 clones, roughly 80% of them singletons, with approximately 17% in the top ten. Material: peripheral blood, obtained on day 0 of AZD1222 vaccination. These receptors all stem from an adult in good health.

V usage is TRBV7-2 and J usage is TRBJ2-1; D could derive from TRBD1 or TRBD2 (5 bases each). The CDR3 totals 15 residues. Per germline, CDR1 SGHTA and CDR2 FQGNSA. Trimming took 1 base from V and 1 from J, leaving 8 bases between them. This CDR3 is CASSLDWGSYNEQFF. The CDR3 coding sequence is TGTGCCAGCAGCTTAGATTGGGGGTCCTACAATGAGCAGTTCTTC.

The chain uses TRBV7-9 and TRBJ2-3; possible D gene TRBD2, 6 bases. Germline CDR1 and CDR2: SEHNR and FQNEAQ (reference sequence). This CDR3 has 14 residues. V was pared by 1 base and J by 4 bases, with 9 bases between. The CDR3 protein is CASSLGASADTQYF. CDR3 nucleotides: TGTGCCAGCAGCTTAGGGGCTAGCGCAGATACGCAGTATTTT.

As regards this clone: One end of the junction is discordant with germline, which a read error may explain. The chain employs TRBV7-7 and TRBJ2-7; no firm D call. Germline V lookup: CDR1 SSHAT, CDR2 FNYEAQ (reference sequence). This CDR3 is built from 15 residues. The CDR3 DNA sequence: TGTGCTAGCAGCCCCCTTTCGGCAGGAGCCTACGAGCAGTACTTC. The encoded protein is CASSPLSAGAYEQYF.

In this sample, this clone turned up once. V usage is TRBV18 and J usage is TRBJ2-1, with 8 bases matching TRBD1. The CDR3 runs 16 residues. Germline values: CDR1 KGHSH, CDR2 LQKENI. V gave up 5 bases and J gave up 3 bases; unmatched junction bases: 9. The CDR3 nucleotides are TGTGCCAGCTCATTGTATCGGGGACAGGACTACAATGAGCAGTTCTTC. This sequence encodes CASSLYRGQDYNEQFF. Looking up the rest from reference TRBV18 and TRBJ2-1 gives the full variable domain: NAGVMQNPRHLVRRRGQEARLRCSPMKGHSHVYWYRQLPEEGLKFMVYLQKENIIDESGMPKERFSAEFPKEGPSILRIQQVVRGDSAAYFCASSLYRGQDYNEQFFGPGTRLTVL.

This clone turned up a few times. CDR3 in DNA: TGTGCCAGCAGCCCTGGACAGCACACTGAAGCTTTCTTT. It encodes CASSPGQHTEAFF. The rearrangement links TRBV7-2 to TRBJ1-1; weak D call: TRBD1 (6 bases). Germline V CDR1 and CDR2: SGHTA, FQGNSA. Trimming removed 5 bases from V and 3 bases from J, with 10 bases in between. CDR3 length: 13 amino acids.

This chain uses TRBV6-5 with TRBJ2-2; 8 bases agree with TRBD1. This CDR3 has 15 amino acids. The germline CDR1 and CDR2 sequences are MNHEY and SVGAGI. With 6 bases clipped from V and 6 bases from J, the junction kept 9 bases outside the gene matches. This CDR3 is CASRTPRQGSGELFF. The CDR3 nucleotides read TGTGCCAGCAGGACGCCGCGACAGGGGTCCGGGGAGCTGTTTTTT.

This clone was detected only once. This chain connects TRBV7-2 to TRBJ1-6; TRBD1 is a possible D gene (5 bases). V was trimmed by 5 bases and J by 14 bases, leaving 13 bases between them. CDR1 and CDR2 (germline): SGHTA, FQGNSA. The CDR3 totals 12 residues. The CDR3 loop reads CASSATAPTLHF. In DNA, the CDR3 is TGTGCCAGCAGCGCGACAGCACCTACCCTCCACTTT.

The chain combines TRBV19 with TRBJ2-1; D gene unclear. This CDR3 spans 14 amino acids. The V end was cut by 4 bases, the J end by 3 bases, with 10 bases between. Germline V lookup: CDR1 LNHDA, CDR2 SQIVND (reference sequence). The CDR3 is CASSTPAVYNEQFF. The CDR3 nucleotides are TGTGCCAGTAGTACGCCCGCGGTCTACAATGAGCAGTTCTTC.

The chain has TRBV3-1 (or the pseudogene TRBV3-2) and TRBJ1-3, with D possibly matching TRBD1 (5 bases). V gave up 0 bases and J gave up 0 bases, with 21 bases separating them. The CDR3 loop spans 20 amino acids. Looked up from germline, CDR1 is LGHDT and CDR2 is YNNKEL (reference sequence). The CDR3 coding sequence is TGTGCCAGCAGCCAAGAACGTCTGGCAGGGTGGTATAGCTCTGGAAACACCATATATTTT. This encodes CASSQERLAGWYSSGNTIYF.

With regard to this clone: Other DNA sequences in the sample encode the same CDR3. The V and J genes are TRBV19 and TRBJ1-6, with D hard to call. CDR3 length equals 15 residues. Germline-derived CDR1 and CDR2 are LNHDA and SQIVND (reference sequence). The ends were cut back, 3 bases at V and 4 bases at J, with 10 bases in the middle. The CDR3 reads CASSILTAYNSPLHF. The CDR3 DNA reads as TGTGCCAGTAGTATCCTCACAGCTTATAATTCACCCCTCCACTTT.

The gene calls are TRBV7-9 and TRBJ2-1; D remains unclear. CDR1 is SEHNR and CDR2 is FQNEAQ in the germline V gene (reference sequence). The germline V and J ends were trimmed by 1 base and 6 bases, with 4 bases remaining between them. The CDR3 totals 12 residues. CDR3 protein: CASSLVFNEQFF. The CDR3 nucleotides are TGTGCCAGCAGCTTAGTTTTCAATGAGCAGTTCTTC.

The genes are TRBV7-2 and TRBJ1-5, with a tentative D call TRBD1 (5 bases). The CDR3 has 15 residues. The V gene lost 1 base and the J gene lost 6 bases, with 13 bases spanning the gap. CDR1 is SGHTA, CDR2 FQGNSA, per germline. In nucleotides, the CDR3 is TGTGCCAGCAGCTTAGAAGCGGGGGTGGGTCAGCCCCAGCATTTT. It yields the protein CASSLEAGVGQPQHF.

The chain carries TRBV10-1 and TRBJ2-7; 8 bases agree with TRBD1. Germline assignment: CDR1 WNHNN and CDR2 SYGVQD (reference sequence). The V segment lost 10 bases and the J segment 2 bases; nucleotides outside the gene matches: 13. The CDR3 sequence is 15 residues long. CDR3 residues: CATLDGQGPPYEQYF. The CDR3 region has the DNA TGCGCCACCTTGGACGGACAGGGCCCGCCCTACGAGCAGTACTTC.

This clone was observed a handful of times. The CDR3 reads CATSRDHLEGPAEKLFF. The CDR3 DNA reads TGTGCCACCAGCAGAGATCATCTGGAGGGACCCGCCGAAAAACTGTTTTTT. The chain is built from TRBV15 and TRBJ1-4; tentative D call: TRBD1 (5 bases). The V gene lost 0 bases and the J gene lost 8 bases, with 19 bases spanning the gap. The CDR3 sequence is 17 residues long. Per the germline V gene, CDR1 is LNHNV and CDR2 is YYDKDF (reference sequence).

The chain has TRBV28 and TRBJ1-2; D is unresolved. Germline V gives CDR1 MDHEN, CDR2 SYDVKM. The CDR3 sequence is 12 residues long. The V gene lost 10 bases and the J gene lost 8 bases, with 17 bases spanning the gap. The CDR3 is CATTDGLWGYTF. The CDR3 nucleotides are TGTGCCACCACGGACGGACTGTGGGGCTACACCTTC.

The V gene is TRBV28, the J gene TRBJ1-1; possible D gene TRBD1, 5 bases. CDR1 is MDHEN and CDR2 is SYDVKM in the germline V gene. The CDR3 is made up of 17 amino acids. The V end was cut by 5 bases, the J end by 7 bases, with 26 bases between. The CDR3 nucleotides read TGTGCCAGCAGTCCCCCCCTTATCGGCGGGGCGTTTGGTGAAGCTTTCTTT. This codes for CASSPPLIGGAFGEAFF.